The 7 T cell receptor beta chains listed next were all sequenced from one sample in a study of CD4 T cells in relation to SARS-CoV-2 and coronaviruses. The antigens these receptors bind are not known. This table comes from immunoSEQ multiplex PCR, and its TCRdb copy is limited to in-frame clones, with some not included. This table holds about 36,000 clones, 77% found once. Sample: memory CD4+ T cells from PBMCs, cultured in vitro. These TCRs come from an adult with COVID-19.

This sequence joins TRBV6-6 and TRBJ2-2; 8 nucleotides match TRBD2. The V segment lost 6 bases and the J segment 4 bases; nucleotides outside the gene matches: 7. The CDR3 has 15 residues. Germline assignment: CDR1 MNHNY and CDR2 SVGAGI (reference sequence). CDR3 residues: CASSRGGRGTGELFF. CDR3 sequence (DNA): TGTGCCAGCAGCCGGGGGGGCAGGGGCACCGGGGAGCTGTTTTTT.

The CDR3 sequence is CASSSNSIRSYNEQFF. The CDR3 coding sequence is TGCGCCAGCAGTTCTAACTCAATAAGATCCTACAATGAGCAGTTCTTC. The V gene is TRBV5-1, the J gene TRBJ2-1; D is unresolved. Trimming removed 5 bases from V and 1 base from J, with 16 bases in between. Germline CDR1 and CDR2: SGHRS and YFSETQ. This CDR3 has 16 residues.

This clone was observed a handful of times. The CDR3 DNA sequence: TGTGCCAGCAGCCCTCTTTCAGGGAATAATTCACCCCTCCACTTT. This gives the protein CASSPLSGNNSPLHF. The chain employs TRBV7-9 and TRBJ1-6; a possible D gene is TRBD1 (5 bases). The CDR3 has 15 amino acids. The germline gives CDR1 SEHNR, CDR2 FQNEAQ (reference sequence). V dropped 5 bases and J dropped 5 bases, with 13 bases sitting between them.

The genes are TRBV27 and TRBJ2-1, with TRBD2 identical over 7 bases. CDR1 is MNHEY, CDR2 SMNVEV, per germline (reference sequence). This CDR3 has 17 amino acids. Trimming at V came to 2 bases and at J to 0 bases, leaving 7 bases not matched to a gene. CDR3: CASSLRTSYSSYNEQFF. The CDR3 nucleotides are TGTGCCAGCAGTTTACGGACTAGTTATAGCTCCTACAATGAGCAGTTCTTC.

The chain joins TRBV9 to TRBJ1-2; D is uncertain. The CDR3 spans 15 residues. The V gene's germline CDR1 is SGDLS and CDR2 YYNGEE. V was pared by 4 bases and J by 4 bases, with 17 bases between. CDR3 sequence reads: CASSQVPGSPYGYTF. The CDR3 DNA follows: TGTGCCAGCAGCCAGGTTCCGGGAAGCCCCTATGGCTACACCTTC.

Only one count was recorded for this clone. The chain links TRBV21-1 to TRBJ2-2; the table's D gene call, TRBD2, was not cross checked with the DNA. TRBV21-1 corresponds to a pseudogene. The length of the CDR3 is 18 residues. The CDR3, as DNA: TGTGCCAGCAGCAAAGTATATCGAGAAGGGAGGAGGACCGGGGAGCTGTTTTTT. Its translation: CASSKVYREGRRTGELFF.

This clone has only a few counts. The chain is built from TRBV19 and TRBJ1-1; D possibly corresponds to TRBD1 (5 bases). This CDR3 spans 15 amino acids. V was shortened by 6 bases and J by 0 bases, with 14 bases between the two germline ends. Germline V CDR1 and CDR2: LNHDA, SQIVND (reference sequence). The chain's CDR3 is CASRTPGRMNTEAFF. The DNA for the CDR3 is TGTGCCAGTAGGACCCCGGGACGGATGAACACTGAAGCTTTCTTT.